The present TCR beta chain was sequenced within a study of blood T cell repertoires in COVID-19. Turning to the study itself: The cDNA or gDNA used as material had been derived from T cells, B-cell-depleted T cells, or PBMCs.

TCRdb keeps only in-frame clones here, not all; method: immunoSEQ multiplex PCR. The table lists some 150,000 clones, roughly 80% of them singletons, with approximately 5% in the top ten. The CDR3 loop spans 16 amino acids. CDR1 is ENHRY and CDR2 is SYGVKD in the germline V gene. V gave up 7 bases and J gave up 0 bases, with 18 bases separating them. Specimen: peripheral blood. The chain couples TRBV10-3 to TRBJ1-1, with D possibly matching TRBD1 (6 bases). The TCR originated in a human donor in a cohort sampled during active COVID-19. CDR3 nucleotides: TGTGCCATCACCGAATTCCGGACAGAAATGAACACTGAAGCTTTCTTT. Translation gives CAITEFRTEMNTEAFF.